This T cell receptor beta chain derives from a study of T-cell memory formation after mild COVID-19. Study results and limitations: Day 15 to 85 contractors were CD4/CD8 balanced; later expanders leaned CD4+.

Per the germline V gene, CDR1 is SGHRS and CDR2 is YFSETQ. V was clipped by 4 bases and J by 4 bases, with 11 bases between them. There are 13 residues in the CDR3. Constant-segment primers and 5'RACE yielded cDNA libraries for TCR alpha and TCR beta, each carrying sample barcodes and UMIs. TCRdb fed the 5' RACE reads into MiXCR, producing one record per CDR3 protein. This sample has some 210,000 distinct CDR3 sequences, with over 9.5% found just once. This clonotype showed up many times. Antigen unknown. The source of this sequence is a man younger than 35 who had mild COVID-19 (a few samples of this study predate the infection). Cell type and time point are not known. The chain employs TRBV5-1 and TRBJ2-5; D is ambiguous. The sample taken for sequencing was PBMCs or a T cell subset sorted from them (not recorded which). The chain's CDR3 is CASSQTTGETQYF. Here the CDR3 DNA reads TGCGCCAGCAGCCAAACGACGGGAGAGACCCAGTACTTC.